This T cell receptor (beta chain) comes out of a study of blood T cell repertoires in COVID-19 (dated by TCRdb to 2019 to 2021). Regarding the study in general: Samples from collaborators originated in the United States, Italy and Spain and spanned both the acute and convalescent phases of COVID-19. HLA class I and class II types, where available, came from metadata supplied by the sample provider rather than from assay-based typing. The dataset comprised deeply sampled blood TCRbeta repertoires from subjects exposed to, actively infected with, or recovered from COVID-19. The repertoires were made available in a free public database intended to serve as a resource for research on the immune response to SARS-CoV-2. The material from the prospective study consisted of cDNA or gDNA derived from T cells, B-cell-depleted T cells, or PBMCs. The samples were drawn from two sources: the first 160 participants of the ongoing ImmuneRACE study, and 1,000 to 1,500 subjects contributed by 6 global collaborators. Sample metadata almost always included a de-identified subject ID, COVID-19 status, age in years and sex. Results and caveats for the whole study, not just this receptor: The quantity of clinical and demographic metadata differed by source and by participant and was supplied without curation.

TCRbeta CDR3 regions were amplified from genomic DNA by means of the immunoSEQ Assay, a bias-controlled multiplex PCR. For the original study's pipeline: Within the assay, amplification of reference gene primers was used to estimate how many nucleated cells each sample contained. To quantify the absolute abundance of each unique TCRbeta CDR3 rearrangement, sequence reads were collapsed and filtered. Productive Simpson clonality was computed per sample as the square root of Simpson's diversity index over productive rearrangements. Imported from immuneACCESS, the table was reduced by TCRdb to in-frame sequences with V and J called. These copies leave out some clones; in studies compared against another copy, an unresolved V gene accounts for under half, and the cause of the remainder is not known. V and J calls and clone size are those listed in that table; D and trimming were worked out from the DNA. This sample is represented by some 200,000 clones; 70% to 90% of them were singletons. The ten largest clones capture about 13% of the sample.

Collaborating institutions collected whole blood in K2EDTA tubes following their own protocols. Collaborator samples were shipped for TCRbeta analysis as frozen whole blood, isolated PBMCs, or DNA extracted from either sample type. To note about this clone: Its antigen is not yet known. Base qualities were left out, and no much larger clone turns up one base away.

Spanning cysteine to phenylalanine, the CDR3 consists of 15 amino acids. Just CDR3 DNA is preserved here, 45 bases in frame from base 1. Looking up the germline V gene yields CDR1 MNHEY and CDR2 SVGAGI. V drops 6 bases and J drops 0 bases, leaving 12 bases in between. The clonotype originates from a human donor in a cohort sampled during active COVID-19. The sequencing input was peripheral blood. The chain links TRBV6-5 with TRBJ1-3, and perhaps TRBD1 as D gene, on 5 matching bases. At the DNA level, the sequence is TGTGCCAGCAGCCCAGGGTTCTCCTCTGGAAACACCATATATTTT. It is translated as CASSPGFSSGNTIYF.